The sequence of this TCR beta chain was determined in a study of a mutant IDH1 vaccine in newly diagnosed glioma. In the study overall: Following radiotherapy alone, or alongside temozolomide cycles, vaccination was started after an interval of 4-6 weeks. The sex distribution of treated patients was 62.5% male and about 38% female, with a mean age of roughly 40 years.

Stated time point: week 11, during vaccination. One vaccine dose held 300 ug of mutant IDH1 20-mer peptide and came with topical imiquimod. Profiling relied on immunoSEQ multiplex PCR, and the TCRdb table lists in-frame clones only, not all of them. The table lists 25,000 to 35,000 clones, around 90% of them singletons. The V gene's germline CDR1 is SGHVS and CDR2 FQNEAQ. The CDR3 spans 15 residues. V was shortened by 5 bases and J by 10 bases, with 18 bases between the two germline ends. Turning to this clone: Its antigen is undetermined.

The chain combines TRBV7-8 with TRBJ1-6; D gene unclear. The sequence came from a man between 18 and 29 years old with glioma. The specimen comprised PBMCs, sampled from a glioma patient whose treatment included an IDH1 peptide vaccine. CDR3: CASSRMHQETSPLHF. The CDR3 nucleotides are TGTGCCAGCAGCAGAATGCACCAGGAGACCTCACCCCTCCACTTT.